This TCR beta chain was recovered during a study of CD8+CD57+ T cells in acquired aplastic anemia. Study findings and constraints: Patients and controls shared about 30 CD8+ CDR3 sequences, which appeared highly expressed in patients and within their immunodominant clones. CD8+ Simpson's diversity did not differ significantly between patients and controls.

The sequenced patients had an expansion of CD8+CD57+ cells seen by flow cytometry. Diagnosis of severe acquired aplastic anemia applied to all patients. There was no therapy given to any patient before the blood sampling took place. In germline, CDR1 is SNHLY, CDR2 FYNNEI. Between the trimmed V and J ends, which lost 6 bases and 2 bases, there was a span of 7 bases. The CDR3 extends over 12 amino acids. Profiling that covered TCR beta VDJ and CDR3 relied on genomic DNA as its template. TCRdb analysed the reads with MiXCR anew, one entry per CDR3 protein. The data show hundreds of thousands of distinct CDR3 sequences, with over 25% seen just once and less than 0.85% held by the top ten. This clonotype has ten or more counts. Its matching antigen is unknown.

This rearrangement joins TRBV2 to TRBJ1-1; a weak D match, TRBD1 (6 bases). The clonotype originates from a human donor with aplastic anemia. Material: sorted CD4+, CD8+, or CD8+CD57+ T cells (not recorded which) from PBMCs. The CDR3 is CASRDSNTEAFF. The DNA for the CDR3 is TGTGCCAGCAGGGACAGCAACACTGAAGCTTTCTTT. Looking up the rest from reference TRBV2 and TRBJ1-1 gives the full variable domain: EPEVTQTPSHQVTQMGQEVILRCVPISNHLYFYWYRQILGQKVEFLVSFYNNEISEKSEIFDDQFSVERPDGSNFTLKIRSTKLEDSAMYFCASRDSNTEAFFGQGTRLTVV.